The T cell receptor (beta chain) described here comes from a study of blood T cell repertoires in COVID-19. On the study more broadly: The United States, Italy and Spain supplied acute and convalescent COVID-19 samples. The cDNA or gDNA used as material had been derived from T cells, B-cell-depleted T cells, or PBMCs.

Study processing details: Researchers report that nucleated cell counts were estimated from reference gene primer amplification. Produced via immunoSEQ multiplex PCR; TCRdb's table is partial and in-frame only. The DNA gave D and trimming, while V, J and clone size come from that table. The sample consists of a few hundred thousand clones, 86% of them appearing once. Germline V lookup: CDR1 LNHDA, CDR2 SQIVND (reference sequence). After removal of 4 bases from V and 5 bases from J, the junction contained 13 bases not matched to a gene. The CDR3 is made up of 17 amino acids. All enrollees were about 18 to 89 years old and from fewer than 30 US areas.

The receptor was isolated from a woman aged 25-40 years who had been exposed to COVID-19. Sequencing was performed on PBMCs or T cells enriched from blood (not recorded which). The gene calls are TRBV19 and TRBJ2-3, with TRBD1 identical over 9 bases. The CDR3 here is CASSTGTGTRREDTQYF. In nucleotides, the CDR3 is TGTGCCAGTAGTACCGGGACAGGGACCAGACGGGAAGATACGCAGTATTTT.